This T cell receptor (beta chain) was sequenced for a study of tumor-infiltrating lymphocytes in localized non-small cell lung cancer (dated by TCRdb to the early 2020s). Study-level background: The cohort covered several histologies, both smokers and never-smokers, and patients whose samples were collected after neoadjuvant chemotherapy. The same patients underwent several integrated assays, with TCR sequencing performed together with flow cytometry, multiplex immunofluorescence, RNA-seq, exome sequencing and proteomics. Each patient provided resected tumor tissue plus uninvolved lung tissue from the same patient, with the uninvolved lung tissue described as non-adjacent to the tumor. The overall ICON cohort comprised more than 130 surgical patients with localized non-small cell lung cancer whose tumors were resected. The paired tumor versus uninvolved lung comparison of immunoSEQ T-cell fraction included roughly 54 patients. On the study overall, not on this receptor specifically: The TCR-derived T-cell fraction showed no difference between the flow cytometry-defined immunotypes IM1 (good prognosis) and IM2 (poor prognosis). Different pieces of the same tissue were used for different assays, so technical variation could not be separated from intratumor heterogeneity. Higher T cell infiltration in tumors than in uninvolved lung tissue was supported by TCRbeta sequencing, consistent with immunofluorescence CD3 counts. Recurrence-free survival showed no association with tumor T-cell fraction measured by TCR sequencing (p = 0.61). Assay coverage differed among patients according to how much tissue was available, so only a subset of the cohort had TCR sequencing.

TCR sequencing with the immunoSEQ assay provided the T-cell fraction in tumor and uninvolved lung tissue. For the original study's pipeline: In the survival analysis, patients were divided into a high T-cell fraction group (upper tertile) and a low T-cell fraction group (lower two tertiles), and the two groups were compared using a log-rank test. Paired tumor versus uninvolved lung differences in T-cell fraction were tested with a signed-rank test. TCRdb provides this immuneACCESS table in a form limited to in-frame rearrangements. Some clones are lacking; in checked studies, under half of them reflect an unresolved V gene, and why the rest are absent is not known. V and J calls and clone size are given by that table; D and trimming were obtained from the DNA. Within this sample are 15,000 or so clones, with around 80% of them counted one time only. The ten largest make up 6% to 7% of the sample.

About this clone itself: The antigen this receptor binds is unknown. No much larger clone is present one base from it, and per-base qualities are unavailable.

A distance of 12 bases separates the germline ends of V and J, which lose 2 bases and 7 bases respectively. From the germline V gene, CDR1 is MNHNS and CDR2 is SASEGT. Inclusive of the bounding cysteine and phenylalanine, the CDR3 is 14 residues long. Only the CDR3 region is kept as DNA, spanning 42 bases read in frame from base 1. The first patient joined ICON in 2016, and enrollment wrapped up when the last patient was enrolled in September 2018. A subcohort of around 77 patients provided fresh tumor and matched uninvolved tissue for in-depth immune analyses, with TCR sequencing among those analyses. DNA isolated from bulk tissue, without cell sorting, was used for TCR sequencing.

Source material: lung tumor tissue. In this chain, TRBV6-1 is recombined with TRBJ2-1; the D region is possibly TRBD1 or TRBD2, each matching across 6 bases. This clonotype was sampled from a human donor with non-small cell lung cancer. The encoded CDR3 is CASSETGARNEQFF. The sequenced DNA: TGTGCCAGCAGTGAAACGGGGGCAAGGAATGAGCAGTTCTTC.